The 24 T cell receptor beta chains below all came from one sample that was sequenced in a study of T cell responses to AZD1222 COVID-19 vaccine. Assay: immunoSEQ multiplex PCR; the TCRdb copy retains only in-frame clones and omits some. The sample includes about 140,000 clones, roughly 88% of them seen just once. The specimen was peripheral blood, collected 28 days after the second AZD1222 dose. The receptors were gathered from an adult who received the AZD1222 COVID-19 vaccine.

The J gene is TRBJ2-7, the V gene TRBV29-1, with 9 bases that match TRBD1. CDR1 SQVTM and CDR2 ANQGSEA come from the germline V gene. V trimming: 5 bases; J trimming: 3 bases; junction bases outside the gene matches: 17. CDR3 length: 17 residues. CDR3 amino acids: CSVQRTRPGTGIYEQYF. The DNA for the CDR3 is TGCAGCGTTCAGAGAACCCGTCCCGGGACAGGGATCTACGAGCAGTACTTC.

This clone was seen a few times. V gene TRBV7-9 combines with J gene TRBJ2-7, with D perhaps matching TRBD1 (6 bases). The CDR3 is 14 residues long. V was clipped by 5 bases and J by 7 bases, with 18 bases between them. In germline, CDR1 is SEHNR, CDR2 FQNEAQ (reference sequence). CDR3 coding DNA: TGTGCCAGCAGCCTAGGGGGTATAGGGTATGAGCAGTACTTC. Amino acids: CASSLGGIGYEQYF. Drawing the rest from reference TRBV7-9 and TRBJ2-7, the complete variable domain is DTGVSQNPRHKITKRGQNVTFRCDPISEHNRLYWYRQTLGQGPEFLTYFQNEAQLEKSRLLSDRFSAERPKGSFSTLEIQRTEQGDSAMYLCASSLGGIGYEQYFGPGTRLTVT.

This clone was recorded once. This sample also contains other DNA sequences that code for the same CDR3. This chain links TRBV20-1 with TRBJ1-5; D uncertain. Deletions cut 3 bases from V and 0 bases from J, with 9 bases between. In germline, CDR1 is DFQATT, CDR2 SNEGSKA (reference sequence). There are 14 residues in the CDR3. CDR3 sequence (DNA): TGCAGTGCTAGTCTTGGTCCTAGCAATCAGCCCCAGCATTTT. Amino acids: CSASLGPSNQPQHF.

This clone was detected only a few times. This chain joins TRBV6-5 and TRBJ1-1; tentatively, D is TRBD1 (5 bases). The CDR3 runs 12 residues. CDR1 and CDR2 (germline): MNHEY, SVGAGI. V was pared by 4 bases and J by 8 bases, with 11 bases between. The chain's CDR3 is CASSLTGAEAFF. CDR3 nucleotide sequence: TGTGCCAGCAGTTTAACCGGGGCGGAAGCTTTCTTT.

This chain connects TRBV7-3 to TRBJ2-5; 9 nucleotides agree with TRBD2. The ends lost 5 bases at V and 2 bases at J; junction bases unmatched: 9. Looked up from germline, CDR1 is SGHTA and CDR2 is FQGTGA. The CDR3 contains 16 residues. In DNA, the CDR3 is TGTGCCAGCAGCCGCGGTATAGCGGGGGAGCAAGAGACCCAGTACTTC. Translated, it gives CASSRGIAGEQETQYF.

The chain recombines TRBV5-6 with TRBJ2-7; D is perhaps TRBD1 or TRBD2 (5 bases each). V was clipped by 0 bases and J by 3 bases, with 10 bases between them. This CDR3 is built from 14 residues. From germline, CDR1 is SGHDT and CDR2 YYEEEE. CDR3 in amino acids: CASSLDGDGYEQYF. The CDR3 DNA reads as TGTGCCAGCAGCTTGGATGGGGACGGCTACGAGCAGTACTTC.

The J gene is TRBJ1-5, the V gene TRBV27; the D gene is possibly TRBD1 (5 bases). Germline-derived CDR1 and CDR2 are MNHEY and SMNVEV (reference sequence). The CDR3 has 15 amino acids. Trimming left V 6 bases short and J 4 bases short, with 16 bases between. The CDR3 coding sequence is TGTGCCAGCAGCTACGCGGGACTACAGAATCAGCCCCAGCATTTT. Protein sequence: CASSYAGLQNQPQHF.

There are a few counts of this clone. The CDR3 DNA reads as TGTGCCATCAGTGAGGCCCGGACTAGCGCGCACGAGCAGTACTTC. This encodes CAISEARTSAHEQYF. The chain is built from TRBV10-3 and TRBJ2-7, with 9 bases fitting TRBD2. The V gene end was trimmed by 2 bases and the J gene end by 5 bases; junction bases not matched to a gene: 7. Germline V gene data show CDR1 as ENHRY and CDR2 as SYGVKD. There are 15 residues in the CDR3.

The CDR3 DNA follows: TGTGCCTGGAATGGGGCTAGGGTAGCGGGAGAGCACGAGCAGTACTTC. This sequence encodes CAWNGARVAGEHEQYF. The chain recombines TRBV30 with TRBJ2-7; 9 bases align to TRBD2. This CDR3 comprises 16 residues. Germline CDR1 and CDR2: GTSNPN and SVGIG (reference sequence). Trimming removed 4 bases from V and 5 bases from J; junction bases left unmatched: 15.

J is TRBJ1-2 and V is TRBV7-2, with TRBD1 as a possible D gene (6 bases). CDR1 is SGHTA, CDR2 FQGNSA, per germline. The CDR3 length is 14 residues. V dropped 3 bases and J dropped 6 bases, with 14 bases sitting between them. The CDR3 sequence is CASSLGAQQNGYTF. The CDR3 DNA reads TGTGCCAGCAGCTTGGGGGCTCAGCAAAATGGCTACACCTTC.

The rearrangement uses TRBV19 and TRBJ2-2; no firm D call. Trimming left V 8 bases short and J 5 bases short, with 6 bases between. CDR1 is LNHDA and CDR2 is SQIVND in the germline V gene (reference sequence). This CDR3 is 11 amino acids long. The CDR3 DNA reads as TGTGCCAGTTATGGGACCGGGGAGCTGTTTTTT. The encoded protein is CASYGTGELFF.

The rearrangement joins TRBV3-1 (or the pseudogene TRBV3-2) to TRBJ2-1, with 7 bases matching TRBD1. V trimming: 0 bases; J trimming: 6 bases; junction bases outside the gene matches: 17. The CDR3 is made up of 19 amino acids. The germline gives CDR1 LGHDT, CDR2 YNNKEL (reference sequence). The CDR3 sequence: CASSQERRTGAPRVNEQFF. The CDR3 nucleotides read TGTGCCAGCAGCCAAGAAAGAAGGACAGGAGCCCCCCGGGTCAATGAGCAGTTCTTC.

This sequence joins TRBV19 and TRBJ1-5, with D hard to call. The CDR3 runs to 13 residues. Germline loops: CDR1 LNHDA, CDR2 SQIVND (reference sequence). V was trimmed by 5 bases and J by 9 bases, leaving 14 bases between them. CDR3 residues: CASSSTARGPQHF. The CDR3 DNA is TGTGCCAGTAGTTCAACGGCCCGGGGGCCCCAGCATTTT. Combining the CDR3 with reference TRBV19 and TRBJ1-5 gives the whole variable domain DGGITQSPKYLFRKEGQNVTLSCEQNLNHDAMYWYRQDPGQGLRLIYYSQIVNDFQKGDIAEGYSVSREKKESFPLTVTSAQKNPTAFYLCASSSTARGPQHFGDGTRLSIL.

This clone was counted a single time. The chain carries TRBV30 and TRBJ2-3; 9 bases line up with TRBD2. CDR3 size: 14 residues. Germline CDR1 is GTSNPN and CDR2 is SVGIG (reference sequence). V dropped 5 bases and J dropped 4; count of bases not matched to a gene: 7. CDR3 sequence reads: CAWGRLAGSDTQYF. The CDR3 bases are TGTGCCTGGGGGAGGCTAGCGGGGTCAGATACGCAGTATTTT. The whole variable domain, remainder taken from reference TRBV30 and TRBJ2-3, is SQTIHQWPATLVQPVGSPLSLECTVEGTSNPNLYWYRQAAGRGLQLLFYSVGIGQISSEVPQNLSASRPQDRQFILSSKKLLLSDSGFYLCAWGRLAGSDTQYFGPGTRLTVL.

The chain has TRBV24-1 and TRBJ2-7; the D gene is possibly TRBD1 (6 bases). The germline V gene encodes CDR1 KGHDR and CDR2 SFDVKD. CDR3 length: 14 amino acids. The V end lost 7 bases, the J end lost 3 bases, and 15 bases lay between the germline ends. CDR3 bases: TGTGCCACCAGCTCGACAGGTAAAGGCTACGAGCAGTACTTC. It codes for CATSSTGKGYEQYF.

This sequence joins TRBV7-8 and TRBJ1-2; perhaps TRBD1 as D (5 bases). This CDR3 is built from 15 residues. Germline V gene sequence: CDR1 SGHVS, CDR2 FQNEAQ. The V end lost 5 bases, the J end lost 2 bases, and 15 bases lay between the germline ends. The CDR3 here is CASSQPGGKNYGYTF. DNA for the CDR3: TGTGCCAGCAGCCAGCCGGGGGGAAAAAACTATGGCTACACCTTC.

This rearrangement joins TRBV5-5 to TRBJ1-5; 8 positions agree with TRBD1. In germline, CDR1 is SGHKS, CDR2 YYEKEE (reference sequence). The CDR3 is 15 residues long. The trim removed 0 bases at V and 5 bases at J, leaving 4 bases unmatched. CDR3 residues: CASSLVRGQDQPQHF. The CDR3 nucleotides are TGTGCCAGCAGCTTGGTCAGGGGGCAAGATCAGCCCCAGCATTTT.

J is TRBJ1-2 and V is TRBV5-4; weak D call: TRBD1 (5 bases). Germline CDR1 SGHNT, CDR2 YYREEE (reference sequence). CDR3 size: 14 residues. V was clipped by 6 bases and J by 6 bases, with 18 bases between them. The CDR3: CASTQVGGVDGYTF. CDR3 DNA sequence: TGTGCCAGCACTCAGGTGGGGGGGGTTGATGGCTACACCTTC.

DNA for the CDR3: TGTGCCAGCAGCTTCCGGGAGGGGGCCTACGAGCAGTACTTC. As protein: CASSFREGAYEQYF. The chain combines TRBV7-8 with TRBJ2-7; 8 bases map to TRBD2. Looked up from germline, CDR1 is SGHVS and CDR2 is FQNEAQ. CDR3 length equals 14 residues. V was clipped by 3 bases and J by 2 bases; unmatched bases: 3.

The V call is TRBV27, the J call TRBJ2-1; 13 positions match TRBD2. The ends lost 8 bases at V and 4 bases at J; junction bases unmatched: 2. This CDR3 spans 14 amino acids. CDR1 is MNHEY, CDR2 SMNVEV, per germline (reference sequence). CDR3 sequence: CASGGLAGYNEQFF. In nucleotides, the CDR3 is TGTGCCAGCGGGGGACTAGCGGGATACAATGAGCAGTTCTTC.

The genes are TRBV7-3 and TRBJ2-1; D gene uncertain. Between the trimmed V and J ends, which lost 0 bases and 8 bases, there was a span of 14 bases. CDR3 length equals 15 residues. In germline, CDR1 is SGHTA, CDR2 FQGTGA. The CDR3 reads CASSLTVQLGHEQFF. CDR3 sequence (DNA): TGTGCCAGCAGCTTAACGGTTCAGCTGGGCCATGAGCAGTTCTTC. Drawing the rest from reference TRBV7-3 and TRBJ2-1, the complete variable domain is GAGVSQTPSNKVTEKGKYVELRCDPISGHTALYWYRQSLGQGPEFLIYFQGTGAADDSGLPNDRFFAVRPEGSVSTLKIQRTERGDSAVYLCASSLTVQLGHEQFFGPGTRLTVL.

The V gene is TRBV15, the J gene TRBJ1-2; possible D gene TRBD1, 6 bases. Trimming cost V 4 bases and J 8 bases, with 14 bases left between them. CDR3 length: 13 amino acids. Germline V gene data show CDR1 as LNHNV and CDR2 as YYDKDF (reference sequence). The CDR3 DNA sequence: TGTGCCACCAGCAAGGGGGGCGGGGAAGGCTACACCTTC. Protein sequence: CATSKGGGEGYTF.

The CDR3: CASSQAGTSGRRDYNEQFF. CDR3 DNA: TGTGCCAGCAGCCAAGCCGGGACTAGCGGGAGGAGGGATTACAATGAGCAGTTCTTC. The chain recombines TRBV4-2 with TRBJ2-1, with TRBD2 identical over 15 bases. The J segment lost 4 bases and the V segment lost 1 base, leaving 8 bases of the junction unmatched. The CDR3 runs to 19 residues. Germline V gene data show CDR1 as LGHNA and CDR2 as YNFKEQ.

The rearrangement uses TRBV9 and TRBJ2-7, with 7 bases fitting TRBD2. The CDR3 length is 16 residues. Germline loops: CDR1 SGDLS, CDR2 YYNGEE. V dropped 0 bases and J dropped 0; count of bases not matched to a gene: 6. The CDR3 DNA reads as TGTGCCAGCAGCGTAGGGACTGGCGGGAGCTCCTACGAGCAGTACTTC. Translation gives CASSVGTGGSSYEQYF.